This is a list of T cell receptor beta chains from one sample in a study of cytomegalovirus exposure and HLA in healthy donors. Only in-frame clones appear in the TCRdb table, and some are missing; sequencing was by immunoSEQ multiplex PCR. The table has roughly 130,000 clones, more than 60% seen once; the top ten hold around 2.1%. Material: PBMCs. The receptors were sampled from a middle-aged woman in good health and CMV-seropositive. Both conserved end residues are part of each CDR3. D genes are given only for firm matches. Expanded clones get a size class; other rows say once, few or many, or leave the size out.

j_call v_call d_call clone_size cdr3_aa cdr3_nt
TRBJ1-4 TRBV5-1 NA once CASSLAGVEEKLFF TGCGCCAGCAGCTTGGCCGGGGTGGAGGAAAAACTGTTTTTT
TRBJ1-5 TRBV27 NA once CASGPDRYSNQPQHF TGTGCCAGCGGCCCTGACAGGTATAGCAATCAGCCCCAGCATTTT
TRBJ1-2 TRBV19 TRBD1 NA CASQAGTGEAYGYTF TGTGCCAGTCAAGCCGGGACAGGGGAGGCCTATGGCTACACCTTC
TRBJ2-7 TRBV18 NA few CASSTTGTYEQYF TGTGCCAGCTCGACGACAGGAACCTACGAGCAGTACTTC
TRBJ1-3 TRBV9 NA NA CASSVDDSLNTIYF TGTGCCAGCAGCGTAGACGACAGCCTCAACACCATATATTTT
TRBJ2-3 TRBV7-8 NA NA CASSTMPASTDTQYF TGTGCCAGCAGCACAATGCCCGCTAGCACAGATACGCAGTATTTT
TRBJ1-1 TRBV6-1 TRBD1 NA CASIRTGMNTEAFF TGTGCCAGCATTAGGACAGGGATGAACACTGAAGCTTTCTTT
TRBJ2-3 TRBV2 TRBD2 NA CASRTSDTQYF TGTGCCAGCAGGACTAGCGATACGCAGTATTTT
TRBJ1-4 TRBV28 NA NA CASSLGGAGEKLFF TGTGCCAGCAGTTTAGGGGGGGCCGGGGAAAAACTGTTTTTT
TRBJ1-3 TRBV28 NA few CASSLMGGTVINTIYF TGTGCCAGCAGTTTAATGGGGGGAACCGTTATAAACACCATATATTTT
TRBJ2-7 TRBV2 TRBD1 NA CASSVDGQGAYEQYF TGTGCCAGCAGTGTAGACGGACAGGGGGCCTACGAGCAGTACTTC
TRBJ1-6 TRBV19 NA NA CASSTRRRGEKRYNSPLHF TGTGCCAGTAGTACCCGCCGGAGGGGTGAAAAAAGGTATAATTCACCCCTCCACTTT
TRBJ2-1 TRBV19 NA medium-sized CASSGRLETGTNEQFF TGTGCCAGTAGCGGGAGGTTGGAGACAGGTACCAATGAGCAGTTCTTC
TRBJ2-1 TRBV27 TRBD2 NA CASSSGLAGGVEQFF TGTGCCAGCAGTTCGGGACTAGCGGGGGGGGTTGAGCAGTTCTTC
TRBJ2-7 TRBV14 TRBD1 NA CASSPDRAYEQYF TGTGCCAGCAGCCCCGACAGGGCCTACGAGCAGTACTTC
TRBJ2-7 TRBV30 NA NA CAWSSLAYEQYF TGTGCCTGGAGCTCGTTAGCTTACGAGCAGTACTTC
TRBJ2-1 TRBV14 TRBD2 once CASSQDSGRAYNEQFF TGTGCCAGCAGCCAAGACAGCGGGAGGGCCTACAATGAGCAGTTCTTC
TRBJ1-5 TRBV27 TRBD1 NA CASSPGGAAQPQHF TGTGCCAGCAGTCCAGGGGGCGCGGCTCAGCCCCAGCATTTT
TRBJ2-1 TRBV18 NA NA CASSPYALYTNEQFF TGTGCCAGCTCACCCTATGCTCTGTATACCAATGAGCAGTTCTTC
TRBJ2-3 TRBV11-2 NA NA CASSAYLLGTDTQYF TGTGCCAGCAGCGCGTATTTGCTAGGCACAGATACGCAGTATTTT
TRBJ2-1 TRBV5-1 TRBD1 few CASRPGTEPYNEQFF TGCGCCAGCAGACCTGGGACAGAGCCTTACAATGAGCAGTTCTTC
TRBJ2-1 TRBV5-6 TRBD2 NA CASSSTSVSYNEQFF TGTGCCAGCAGCTCAACTAGCGTCTCCTACAATGAGCAGTTCTTC
TRBJ1-5 TRBV15 NA NA CATSRDMTGTNQPQHF TGTGCCACCAGCAGAGATATGACAGGCACCAATCAGCCCCAGCATTTT
TRBJ1-2 TRBV5-6 TRBD1 NA CASSLGQGEGYTF TGTGCCAGCAGCTTGGGGCAGGGGGAGGGCTACACCTTC
TRBJ1-1 TRBV30 NA NA CAWSVRSGEAFF TGTGCCTGGAGTGTACGATCGGGAGAAGCTTTCTTT
TRBJ2-7 TRBV18 NA NA CASSPPSVSYEQYF TGTGCCAGCTCACCACCAAGCGTCTCCTACGAGCAGTACTTC
TRBJ2-4 TRBV4-3 NA once CASSQEKYGTDRAKNIQYF TGCGCCAGCAGCCAAGAGAAGTATGGAACAGATCGGGCCAAAAACATTCAGTACTTC
TRBJ1-2 TRBV7-8 NA once CASSPLQDTNNYGYTF TGTGCCAGCAGCCCGCTACAGGACACGAATAACTATGGCTACACCTTC
TRBJ2-7 TRBV18 NA NA CASSPLRIEGEYYEQYF TGTGCCAGCTCACCGCTCCGGATAGAGGGAGAATACTACGAGCAGTACTTC
TRBJ2-3 TRBV5-1 NA NA CASSLQTGTLSDTQYF TGCGCCAGCAGCCTACAGACAGGAACTTTGTCAGATACGCAGTATTTT
TRBJ2-1 TRBV28 TRBD2 once CASSDPTSMVFF TGTGCCAGCAGTGACCCGACTAGCATGGTCTTCTTC
TRBJ1-2 TRBV2 TRBD1 NA CASRGQGISGYTF TGTGCCAGCAGGGGACAGGGAATCTCTGGCTACACCTTC
TRBJ1-4 TRBV6-6 NA few CASSLEQGPEKLFF TGTGCCAGCAGTTTAGAACAGGGCCCTGAAAAACTGTTTTTT
TRBJ2-7 TRBV29-1 TRBD1 once CSVGDRGEQYF TGCAGCGTTGGAGACAGGGGCGAGCAGTACTTC
TRBJ1-2 TRBV7-2 NA NA CASSLEMIGGEYGYTF TGTGCCAGCAGCTTAGAAATGATCGGGGGGGAGTATGGCTACACCTTC
TRBJ2-3 TRBV4-3 TRBD1 NA CASSQDSPGQGTDTQYF TGCGCCAGCAGCCAAGATTCCCCGGGACAGGGGACAGATACGCAGTATTTT
TRBJ1-4 TRBV29-1 TRBD1 few CSVGGGQGNEKLFF TGCAGCGTTGGGGGGGGACAGGGTAATGAAAAACTGTTTTTT
TRBJ1-2 TRBV7-9 TRBD1 NA CASSGQRTGQGYGYTF TGTGCCAGCAGCGGACAGCGAACGGGACAGGGGTATGGCTACACCTTC
TRBJ2-7 TRBV28 NA NA CASSPTRPGAYEQYF TGTGCCAGCAGCCCAACACGTCCAGGGGCCTACGAGCAGTACTTC
TRBJ1-5 TRBV7-2 TRBD1 few CASSLTGDGNQPQHF TGTGCCAGCAGCTTAACAGGGGACGGCAATCAGCCCCAGCATTTT
TRBJ2-6 TRBV19 TRBD1 NA CASSIEGQGPGANVLTF TGTGCCAGTAGCATCGAGGGACAGGGTCCCGGGGCCAACGTCCTGACTTTC
TRBJ1-1 TRBV18 TRBD1 NA CASSPRDRGSNTEAFF TGTGCCAGCTCACCGCGGGACAGGGGATCGAACACTGAAGCTTTCTTT
TRBJ2-5 TRBV7-6 NA few CASSLSWGDYETQYF TGTGCCAGCAGCTTATCTTGGGGGGATTACGAGACCCAGTACTTC
TRBJ1-1 TRBV5-1 NA NA CASSLEGQGRTEAFF TGCGCCAGCAGCTTGGAGGGGCAGGGAAGGACTGAAGCTTTCTTT